Shown below are 9 T cell receptor beta chains from a single sample sequenced in a study of blood T cell repertoires in COVID-19 (TCRdb year 2020). Library generation was performed with the immunoSEQ multiplex PCR assay. Entries here come from immuneACCESS through TCRdb and include only in-frame sequences with V and J called. Some clones fail to appear in such tables; in the studies checked, an unresolved V gene covers under half of the shortfall, and the cause of the remainder is unknown. For this sample there are about 140,000 clones; over 80% appear just once. The ten largest clones take up about 1.4% of the sample. The sample taken for sequencing was peripheral blood. The receptor source for this set is a human donor in a cohort sampled during active COVID-19.

V usage is TRBV6-6 and J usage is TRBJ2-2, with TRBD2 as a possible D gene (6 bases). The CDR3 loop spans 16 amino acids. V dropped 2 bases and J dropped 2 bases, with 12 bases sitting between them. CDR1 is MNHNY and CDR2 is SVGAGI in the germline V gene (reference sequence). The CDR3 nucleotides read TGTGCCAGCAGTTACCGGGGGTACAGTAACACCGGGGAGCTGTTTTTT. This gives the protein CASSYRGYSNTGELFF.

This sequence joins TRBV4-1 and TRBJ1-5; TRBD1 aligns across 8 bases. V shed 0 bases, J shed 9 bases, and the junction held 7 bases outside the gene matches. The CDR3 runs to 15 residues. Germline V CDR1 and CDR2: MGHRA, YSYEKL. CDR3 sequence: CASSQEGTGLRPQHF. The CDR3, as DNA: TGCGCCAGCAGCCAAGAGGGGACAGGCTTAAGGCCCCAGCATTTT.

The gene calls are TRBV7-8 and TRBJ2-3, with 12 bases fitting TRBD2. CDR3 length: 18 residues. With 5 bases clipped from V and 6 bases from J, the junction kept 15 bases outside the gene matches. The V gene's germline CDR1 is SGHVS and CDR2 FQNEAQ. The CDR3 region is CASSPVGGLAGNYDTQYF. DNA of the CDR3: TGTGCCAGCAGCCCCGTAGGAGGACTAGCGGGAAATTACGATACGCAGTATTTT.

This chain links TRBV11-2 with TRBJ2-1; 8 bases are shared with TRBD1. The germline V gene has CDR1 SGHAT and CDR2 FQNNGV. This CDR3 comprises 14 residues. Trimming removed 10 bases from V and 10 bases from J; junction bases left unmatched: 15. The CDR3 DNA reads TGTGCCATTCCGACAGGGGAAAGATACGGCGAGCAGTTCTTC. Protein sequence: CAIPTGERYGEQFF.

In DNA, the CDR3 is TGTGCCAGCAGGGTAGGCAATCAGCCCCAGCATTTT. As protein: CASRVGNQPQHF. V gene TRBV28 combines with J gene TRBJ1-5; D is unclear. Germline assignment: CDR1 MDHEN and CDR2 SYDVKM. V was cut by 6 bases and J by 2 bases, with 5 bases left in between. This CDR3 has 12 residues.

V gene TRBV7-2 combines with J gene TRBJ1-2, with 7 bases aligning to TRBD1. Germline CDR1 is SGHTA and CDR2 is FQGNSA. J lost 4 bases, V lost 4 bases, and 6 bases had no gene match. This CDR3 region has 14 residues. CDR3 loop: CASSSTGPGYGYTF. The CDR3 DNA reads TGTGCCAGCAGCTCGACAGGGCCCGGCTATGGCTACACCTTC.

The chain uses TRBV2 and TRBJ2-1, with a possible D match to TRBD2 (5 bases). V lost 8 bases and J lost 0, with 8 bases in between. CDR1 is SNHLY and CDR2 is FYNNEI in the germline V gene. CDR3 size: 13 residues. Here the CDR3 reads CASLEGSYNEQFF. The CDR3, as DNA: TGTGCCAGCCTTGAGGGCTCCTACAATGAGCAGTTCTTC. Using reference TRBV2 and TRBJ2-1 for the parts outside the CDR3, the full variable domain is EPEVTQTPSHQVTQMGQEVILRCVPISNHLYFYWYRQILGQKVEFLVSFYNNEISEKSEIFDDQFSVERPDGSNFTLKIRSTKLEDSAMYFCASLEGSYNEQFFGPGTRLTVL.

The chain joins TRBV19 to TRBJ1-3, with D perhaps matching TRBD1 (5 bases). CDR3 length equals 13 residues. Trimming left V 10 bases short and J 7 bases short, with 17 bases between. Germline CDR1 LNHDA, CDR2 SQIVND (reference sequence). The CDR3 loop is CAIYAGGKNTIYF. Here the CDR3 DNA reads TGTGCCATCTACGCCGGGGGAAAGAACACCATATATTTT.

The rearrangement uses TRBV9 and TRBJ2-7, with 7 bases fitting TRBD2. The germline V gene encodes CDR1 SGDLS and CDR2 YYNGEE. The CDR3 has 14 amino acids. V dropped 2 bases and J dropped 2; count of bases not matched to a gene: 4. In DNA form, the CDR3 reads TGTGCCAGCAGCGTTCTAGCGGAACCCTACGAGCAGTACTTC. This encodes CASSVLAEPYEQYF.